This T cell receptor (beta chain) was profiled in a study of blood T cell repertoires in COVID-19 (dated by TCRdb to 2019 to 2021). In the study overall: Collaborator samples came from the United States, Italy and Spain and covered acute and convalescent phases of COVID-19. The material from the prospective study consisted of cDNA or gDNA derived from T cells, B-cell-depleted T cells, or PBMCs. The dataset comprised deeply sampled blood TCRbeta repertoires from subjects exposed to, actively infected with, or recovered from COVID-19. A freely available public database, intended as a resource for researchers studying the immune response to SARS-CoV-2, is where the repertoires were released. The samples were drawn from the first 160 participants of the ongoing ImmuneRACE study and from 1,254 subjects provided by 6 global collaborators. The sample metadata nearly always contained a de-identified subject ID, COVID-19 status, age in years and sex. Where available, HLA class I and class II types were taken from metadata supplied by the sample provider and were not determined by assay-based typing.

The research as a whole found: Clinical and demographic metadata were provided uncurated, with the amount varying by source and participant.

The CDR3 measures 18 amino acids from cysteine to phenylalanine. Only the CDR3 DNA is retained, 54 bases long and in frame from the first base. The CDR1 and CDR2 encoded by the germline V gene are SGHTA and FQGNSA. V is trimmed back by 1 base and J by 8 bases, and the junction contains 12 bases that no gene match accounts for. Each collaborating institution followed its own protocols to collect whole blood in K2EDTA tubes. For TCRbeta analysis, collaborators shipped samples in one of three forms: frozen whole blood, isolated PBMCs, or DNA extracted from either of those sample types. TCRbeta CDR3 regions were amplified from genomic DNA by means of the immunoSEQ Assay, a bias-controlled multiplex PCR. The authors' analysis ran thus. Within the assay, amplification of reference gene primers was used to estimate how many nucleated cells each sample contained. To quantify the absolute abundance of each unique TCRbeta CDR3 rearrangement, sequence reads were collapsed and filtered. For each sample, productive Simpson clonality was calculated as the square root of Simpson's diversity index over productive rearrangements. This immuneACCESS table, as held by TCRdb, lists in-frame sequences with V and J called but not all clones. Of the missing ones, under half trace to an unresolved V gene in checked studies; the others have no known cause. D and trimming come from the DNA, and the V and J calls and clone size come from that table. This sample is represented by approximately 210,000 clones; about 86% of them were singletons. The top ten clonotypes cover 8.2% of the sample.

This clone came up once. Its recognized antigen is unknown. One base away there is no much larger clone; base qualities are not given. Material for sequencing was peripheral blood. The chain couples TRBV7-2 to TRBJ2-1; the central 12 bases match TRBD2. This TCR was recovered from a woman in her forties or fifties with acute or convalescent COVID-19. The CDR3 reads CASSLGLAGVSVLDEQFF. The DNA sequence is given as TGTGCCAGCAGCTTAGGACTAGCGGGAGTGTCGGTTTTGGATGAGCAGTTCTTC. This CDR3, with the reference TRBV7-2 and TRBJ2-1 proteins standing in past its ends, gives the full variable domain GAGVSQSPSNKVTEKGKDVELRCDPISGHTALYWYRQSLGQGLEFLIYFQGNSAPDKSGLPSDRFSAERTGGSVSTLTIQRTQQEDSAVYLCASSLGLAGVSVLDEQFFGPGTRLTVL.